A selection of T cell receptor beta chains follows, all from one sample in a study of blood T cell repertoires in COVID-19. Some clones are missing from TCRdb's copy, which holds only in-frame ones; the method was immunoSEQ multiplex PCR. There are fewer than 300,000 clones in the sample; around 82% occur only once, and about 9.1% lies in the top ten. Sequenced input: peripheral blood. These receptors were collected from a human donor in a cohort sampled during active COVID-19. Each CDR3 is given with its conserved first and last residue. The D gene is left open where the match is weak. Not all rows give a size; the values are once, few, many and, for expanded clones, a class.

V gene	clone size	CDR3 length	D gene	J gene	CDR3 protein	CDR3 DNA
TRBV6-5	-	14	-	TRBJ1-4	CASRTQGTNEKLFF	TGTGCCAGCCGAACTCAGGGAACTAATGAAAAACTGTTTTTT
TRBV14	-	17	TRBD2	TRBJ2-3	CASSQALAGYSTDTQYF	TGTGCCAGCAGCCAAGCGCTAGCGGGGTATAGCACAGATACGCAGTATTTT
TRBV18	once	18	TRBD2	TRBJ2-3	CASSPLPGLAGDTDTQYF	TGTGCCAGCTCACCACTACCGGGACTAGCGGGGGACACAGATACGCAGTATTTT
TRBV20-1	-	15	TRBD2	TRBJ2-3	CSASLGTSGTDTQYF	TGCAGTGCTAGTCTCGGGACTAGCGGCACAGATACGCAGTATTTT
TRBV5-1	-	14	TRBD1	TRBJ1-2	CASSSSGGMGGYTF	TGCGCCAGCAGCTCGTCAGGGGGCATGGGTGGCTACACCTTC
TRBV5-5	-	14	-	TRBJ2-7	CASSLVLVAYEQYF	TGTGCCAGCAGCTTGGTTCTAGTGGCCTACGAGCAGTACTTC
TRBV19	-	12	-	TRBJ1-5	CASSIFGQPQHF	TGTGCCAGTAGTATTTTCGGTCAGCCCCAGCATTTT
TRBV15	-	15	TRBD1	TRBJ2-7	CATSREGTGGLEQYF	TGTGCCACCAGCAGAGAAGGGACAGGGGGCCTCGAGCAGTACTTC
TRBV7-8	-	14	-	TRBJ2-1	CASSLELGGNEQFF	TGTGCCAGCAGCTTAGAGCTCGGAGGGAATGAGCAGTTCTTC
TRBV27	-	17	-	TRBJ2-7	CASSLTLRQASSYEQYF	TGTGCCAGCAGTTTGACTCTACGACAGGCTAGCTCCTACGAGCAGTACTTC
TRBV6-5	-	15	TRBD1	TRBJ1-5	CASSLPGGTNQPQHF	TGTGCCAGCAGCCTGCCAGGGGGGACGAATCAGCCCCAGCATTTT
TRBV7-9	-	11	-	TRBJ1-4	CASSLQRKLFF	TGTGCCAGCAGCTTACAACGGAAACTGTTTTTT
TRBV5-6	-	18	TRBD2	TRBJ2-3	CASSYPRLAGTSTDTQYF	TGTGCCAGCAGTTACCCCCGACTAGCGGGTACTAGCACAGATACGCAGTATTTT
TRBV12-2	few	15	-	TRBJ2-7	CASRLGLQGSFEQYF	TGTGCAAGTCGCTTAGGCTTGCAGGGGAGCTTCGAGCAGTACTTC
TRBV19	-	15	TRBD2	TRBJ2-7	CASSSQPGGSYEQYF	TGTGCCAGTAGTTCACAGCCGGGGGGCTCCTACGAGCAGTACTTC
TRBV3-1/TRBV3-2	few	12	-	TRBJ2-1	CASSQTRNEQFF	TGTGCCAGCAGCCAAACTAGGAATGAGCAGTTCTTC
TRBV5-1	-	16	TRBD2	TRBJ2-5	CASSLSSGGGQETQYF	TGCGCCAGCAGCTTGTCTAGCGGGGGAGGACAAGAGACCCAGTACTTC